One sample yielded the 20 T cell receptor beta chains listed below, sequenced in a study of cytomegalovirus exposure and HLA in healthy donors. The PCR was carried out with 60 Vbeta primers and 13 Jbeta primers. Repertoires were generated with immunoSEQ multiplex PCR, while TCRdb's copy carries only in-frame clones and drops some. The table has 35,000 to 45,000 clones, roughly 60% seen once. The material sequenced was PBMCs. These receptors were taken from a man in his fifties or sixties in good health and CMV-seropositive.

This clone occurred a few times. J is TRBJ1-1 and V is TRBV7-9, with TRBD1 as a possible D gene (5 bases). This CDR3 comprises 14 residues. V gave up 4 bases and J gave up 4 bases, with 13 bases separating them. The V gene's germline CDR1 is SEHNR and CDR2 FQNEAQ (reference sequence). The CDR3 DNA follows: TGTGCCAGCAGCTCCCAAGGGGTTACCACTGAAGCTTTCTTT. It encodes CASSSQGVTTEAFF.

This chain uses TRBV7-2 with TRBJ2-7, with TRBD2 identical over 10 bases. This CDR3 contains 15 residues. V shed 0 bases and J 6 bases; nucleotides not matched to a gene: 5. Germline assignment: CDR1 SGHTA and CDR2 FQGNSA. CDR3 bases: TGTGCCAGCAGCTTAGCGCTAGCGGGAGACCGCGAGCAGTACTTC. Its protein product is CASSLALAGDREQYF.

The chain couples TRBV5-1 to TRBJ2-3; 8 bases align to TRBD1. Germline V gene lookup returns CDR1 SGHRS and CDR2 YFSETQ. V shed 2 bases, J shed 2 bases, and the junction held 10 bases outside the gene matches. This CDR3 has 17 residues. In DNA form, the CDR3 reads TGCGCCAGCAGCTTTAGCCCGGGACAGGTAGTCACAGATACGCAGTATTTT. Translating it yields CASSFSPGQVVTDTQYF.

This rearrangement joins TRBV28 to TRBJ2-5; 7 bases match TRBD2. Germline lookup yields CDR1 MDHEN and CDR2 SYDVKM. The V and J ends lost 6 bases and 5 bases, in that order; junction bases with no gene match: 9. This CDR3 is 14 amino acids long. The CDR3 sequence: CASRPGGSVETQYF. The DNA of the CDR3 is TGTGCCAGCAGGCCGGGAGGCTCGGTGGAGACCCAGTACTTC.

The rearrangement joins TRBV7-2 to TRBJ2-2; the D gene is possibly TRBD2 (6 bases). This CDR3 comprises 18 residues. Germline V gives CDR1 SGHTA, CDR2 FQGNSA. V lost 5 bases and J 6 bases, leaving 25 bases between the germline ends. The CDR3 nucleotides are TGTGCCAGCAGCCCCCAGGTTTTCGGGAGATTCCGCTCCGGGGAGCTGTTTTTT. Protein product: CASSPQVFGRFRSGELFF.

This clone came up once. The chain has TRBV6-5 and TRBJ1-1; 10 nucleotides line up with TRBD1. The germline V gene has CDR1 MNHEY and CDR2 SVGAGI. This CDR3 is built from 15 residues. The trim removed 5 bases at V and 4 bases at J, leaving 7 bases unmatched. The DNA for the CDR3 is TGTGCCAGCAGTCCCGGGACAGGGGTGGGCACTGAAGCTTTCTTT. It translates to CASSPGTGVGTEAFF.

This clone was detected a few times. In nucleotides, the CDR3 is TGTGCCAGCACCCTCCAGGGGGCTGCACTCAATCAGCCCCAGCATTTT. Translated, it gives CASTLQGAALNQPQHF. This chain links TRBV28 with TRBJ1-5; 8 bases are a match to TRBD1. J was trimmed by 3 bases and V by 7 bases; bases with no gene match: 11. The CDR3 is made up of 16 amino acids. CDR1 MDHEN and CDR2 SYDVKM come from the germline V gene.

This clone was detected a few times. This chain connects TRBV15 to TRBJ1-3; D remains unclear. Per the germline V gene, CDR1 is LNHNV and CDR2 is YYDKDF (reference sequence). CDR3 length equals 14 residues. Trimming stripped 4 bases from V and 0 bases from J, with 7 bases between. The CDR3 nucleotides are TGTGCCACCAGCATCGACATCTCTGGAAACACCATATATTTT. This encodes CATSIDISGNTIYF.

This clone was detected a few times. This sequence joins TRBV28 and TRBJ1-2, with D possibly matching TRBD1 (5 bases). The germline CDR1 and CDR2 sequences are MDHEN and SYDVKM. CDR3 size: 11 residues. V was cut by 7 bases and J by 6 bases, with 9 bases left in between. The chain's CDR3 is CASTEGDGYTF. The CDR3 bases are TGTGCCAGCACTGAAGGGGATGGCTACACCTTC.

The CDR3 here is CASSPGYTDTQYF. CDR3 DNA sequence: TGTGCCAGCAGCCCGGGGTACACAGATACGCAGTATTTT. V is TRBV5-4 and J is TRBJ2-3, with D perhaps TRBD2 (5 bases). The V gene's germline CDR1 is SGHNT and CDR2 YYREEE (reference sequence). The CDR3 is made up of 13 amino acids. The ends were cut back, 4 bases at V and 2 bases at J, with 8 bases in the middle.

The V gene is TRBV18, the J gene TRBJ2-1; D perhaps matches TRBD1 (5 bases). This CDR3 spans 16 amino acids. V dropped 4 bases and J dropped 7 bases, with 20 bases sitting between them. The V gene's germline CDR1 is KGHSH and CDR2 LQKENI. The CDR3 loop reads CASSRRQQSLGNEQFF. CDR3 DNA sequence: TGTGCCAGCTCACGACGACAGCAGAGCTTGGGGAATGAGCAGTTCTTC. The full variable domain, with the rest looked up from reference TRBV18 and TRBJ2-1, is NAGVMQNPRHLVRRRGQEARLRCSPMKGHSHVYWYRQLPEEGLKFMVYLQKENIIDESGMPKERFSAEFPKEGPSILRIQQVVRGDSAAYFCASSRRQQSLGNEQFFGPGTRLTVL.

V is TRBV4-1 and J is TRBJ2-5; TRBD2 matches at 7 bases. The trim removed 4 bases at V and 5 bases at J, leaving 4 bases unmatched. The CDR3 totals 13 residues. Germline V gene lookup returns CDR1 MGHRA and CDR2 YSYEKL. The CDR3 DNA is TGCGCCAGCAGCCGGACTAGAATGGAGACCCAGTACTTC. It is translated as CASSRTRMETQYF.

This sequence joins TRBV4-2 and TRBJ1-4; TRBD1 matches at 8 bases. The J segment lost 6 bases and the V segment lost 6 bases, leaving 6 bases of the junction unmatched. Germline CDR1 and CDR2: LGHNA and YNFKEQ. The CDR3 covers 14 residues. CDR3 in amino acids: CASRQQGGDEKLFF. The CDR3, as DNA: TGTGCCAGCAGACAACAGGGGGGAGATGAAAAACTGTTTTTT.

V is TRBV30 and J is TRBJ2-2, with 7 nucleotides matching TRBD2. Losses at the gene ends were 4 bases for V and 7 bases for J; bases not matched to a gene: 6. Germline CDR1 and CDR2: GTSNPN and SVGIG (reference sequence). The CDR3 runs to 13 residues. The CDR3 DNA reads as TGTGCCTGGACGCGGGAGAGCGTCGGGGAGCTGTTTTTT. It is translated as CAWTRESVGELFF.

The chain couples TRBV4-2 to TRBJ2-7, with a possible D match to TRBD2 (5 bases). Germline V gene sequence: CDR1 LGHNA, CDR2 YNFKEQ. V was pared by 0 bases and J by 6 bases, with 18 bases between. The CDR3 extends over 16 amino acids. The CDR3 spells CASSQDYGLADCEQYF. CDR3 in DNA: TGTGCCAGCAGCCAAGATTATGGACTGGCGGACTGCGAGCAGTACTTC.

This clone turned up a few times. The genes are TRBV7-9 and TRBJ2-5, with a weak D call TRBD2 (6 bases). Germline V gene lookup returns CDR1 SEHNR and CDR2 FQNEAQ (reference sequence). The V end lost 2 bases, the J end lost 4 bases, and 8 bases lay between the germline ends. This CDR3 has 13 residues. The CDR3: CASSLSGGETQYF. In nucleotides, the CDR3 is TGTGCCAGCAGCTTATCCGGGGGAGAGACCCAGTACTTC.

V gene TRBV7-2 combines with J gene TRBJ2-7; 10 bases agree with TRBD2. V shed 3 bases, J shed 7 bases, and the junction held 9 bases outside the gene matches. Germline assignment: CDR1 SGHTA and CDR2 FQGNSA. CDR3 length: 15 residues. The CDR3 protein is CASSLASGGRGEQYF. The CDR3 DNA reads as TGTGCCAGCAGCTTGGCTAGCGGGGGAAGGGGGGAGCAGTACTTC. Drawing the rest from reference TRBV7-2 and TRBJ2-7, the complete variable domain is GAGVSQSPSNKVTEKGKDVELRCDPISGHTALYWYRQSLGQGLEFLIYFQGNSAPDKSGLPSDRFSAERTGGSVSTLTIQRTQQEDSAVYLCASSLASGGRGEQYFGPGTRLTVT.

The chain uses TRBV30 and TRBJ2-7; D call uncertain. The V gene's germline CDR1 is GTSNPN and CDR2 SVGIG (reference sequence). Trimming took off 4 bases at V and 3 bases at J, with 10 bases between the two ends. The CDR3 is 12 residues long. Here the CDR3 reads CAWTKADYEQYF. The DNA for the CDR3 is TGTGCCTGGACGAAGGCGGACTACGAGCAGTACTTC.

The chain combines TRBV5-4 with TRBJ2-6, with TRBD2 matching 7 bases. CDR1 is SGHNT, CDR2 YYREEE, per germline (reference sequence). V was pared by 4 bases and J by 2 bases, with 6 bases of the junction left unmatched. CDR3 length: 16 residues. CDR3 region: CASSPWGGAGANVLTF. The CDR3, as DNA: TGTGCCAGCAGCCCGTGGGGGGGGGCTGGGGCCAACGTCCTGACTTTC.

The J gene is TRBJ1-5, the V gene TRBV28; D is undetermined. From germline, CDR1 is MDHEN and CDR2 SYDVKM. V lost 5 bases, J lost 6 bases, and 14 bases lay in between. This CDR3 spans 14 amino acids. The DNA of the CDR3 is TGTGCCAGCAGTCCAAGACACCGGGGTCAGCCCCAGCATTTT. Its protein product is CASSPRHRGQPQHF.